This is a list of T cell receptor beta chains from one sample in a study of blood T cells in healthy people across ages. One entry per CDR3 protein, called by TCRdb with MiXCR from the 5' RACE reads. Of approximately 690,000 distinct CDR3 sequences listed, about 43% were seen once; the top ten hold about 30%. Sequences were obtained from blood. The receptor set was obtained from a man older than 75 in good health. CDR3s include the opening cysteine and the closing phenylalanine or tryptophan. Fields, in order: V gene, J gene, D gene, clone size, CDR3 protein, CDR3 DNA. The D gene is left open where the match is weak. Clone size is stated in some rows and not others, as once, few, many or a class when expanded.

TRBV20-1	TRBJ2-7	.	.	CSAKGGPYEQYF	TGCAGTGCTAAGGGGGGACCCTACGAGCAGTACTTC
TRBV7-2	TRBJ1-6	.	.	CASSRSGISNSPLHF	TGTGCCAGCAGCAGATCCGGGATCAGTAATTCACCCCTCCACTTT
TRBV4-3	TRBJ1-5	TRBD1	.	CASSQGQGIFQPQHF	TGCGCCAGCAGCCAGGGACAGGGGATCTTTCAGCCCCAGCATTTT
TRBV7-3	TRBJ2-1	.	.	CASKTARTTNEQFF	TGTGCCAGCAAGACAGCCAGGACTACCAATGAGCAGTTCTTC
TRBV7-9	TRBJ2-5	TRBD2	few	CASSGRLAGVAETQYF	TGTGCCAGCAGCGGGCGACTAGCGGGAGTTGCCGAGACCCAGTACTTC
TRBV28	TRBJ2-4	.	.	CASSIPGTAKNIQYF	TGTGCCAGCAGTATCCCCGGGACCGCAAAAAACATTCAGTACTTC
TRBV24-1	TRBJ2-7	.	.	CATSAPVGGSSYEQYF	TGTGCCACCAGTGCCCCTGTGGGCGGCTCCTCCTACGAGCAGTACTTC
TRBV4-2	TRBJ2-7	.	few	CASSQISGSTYEQYF	TGTGCCAGCAGCCAAATTAGCGGTTCAACCTACGAGCAGTACTTC
TRBV6-6	TRBJ2-3	.	few	CASSYGGLDTDTQYF	TGTGCCAGCAGTTACGGGGGTTTGGACACAGATACGCAGTATTTT
TRBV6-1	TRBJ1-1	TRBD1	.	CASTEGAGNTEAFF	TGTGCCAGCACCGAGGGGGCGGGGAACACTGAAGCTTTCTTT
TRBV10-3	TRBJ2-3	.	many	CAISGGREGLTDTQYF	TGTGCCATCAGTGGCGGTCGTGAGGGGCTCACAGATACGCAGTATTTT
TRBV7-2	TRBJ2-7	.	.	CASSLDRTFAYEQYF	TGTGCCAGCAGCTTAGATCGGACATTTGCCTACGAGCAGTACTTC
TRBV20-1	TRBJ2-2	.	once	CSARGSGMDTGELFF	TGCAGTGCCCGGGGGAGCGGAATGGACACCGGGGAGCTGTTTTTT
TRBV20-1	TRBJ2-5	TRBD2	.	CSARDITSGGQETQYF	TGCAGTGCTAGAGATATAACTAGCGGGGGACAAGAGACCCAGTACTTC
TRBV20-1	TRBJ2-3	.	many	CSASKGALPGTDTQYF	TGCAGTGCTAGTAAAGGAGCACTACCCGGCACAGATACGCAGTATTTT
TRBV20-1	TRBJ2-6	TRBD1	few	CSADGQGAYGANVLTF	TGCAGTGCCGACGGACAGGGGGCATATGGGGCCAACGTCCTGACTTTC
TRBV27	TRBJ2-1	.	.	CASTKGGQSNNEQFF	TGTGCCAGCACTAAGGGGGGACAATCCAACAATGAGCAGTTCTTC